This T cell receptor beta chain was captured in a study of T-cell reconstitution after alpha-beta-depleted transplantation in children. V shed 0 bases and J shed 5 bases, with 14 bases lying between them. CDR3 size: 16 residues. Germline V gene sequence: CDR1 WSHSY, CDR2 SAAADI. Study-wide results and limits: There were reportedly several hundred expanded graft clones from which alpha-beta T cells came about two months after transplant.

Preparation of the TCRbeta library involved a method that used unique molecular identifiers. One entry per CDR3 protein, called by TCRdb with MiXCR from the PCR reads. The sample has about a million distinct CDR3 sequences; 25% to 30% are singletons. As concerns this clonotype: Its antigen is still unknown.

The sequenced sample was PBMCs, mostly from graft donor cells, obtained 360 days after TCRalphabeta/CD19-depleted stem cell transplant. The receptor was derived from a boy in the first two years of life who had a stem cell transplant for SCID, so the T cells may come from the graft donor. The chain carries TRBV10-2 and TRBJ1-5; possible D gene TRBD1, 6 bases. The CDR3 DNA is TGCGCCAGCAGTGAGTCTTGGGGGCGCGCTGATCAGCCCCAGCATTTT. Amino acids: CASSESWGRADQPQHF.